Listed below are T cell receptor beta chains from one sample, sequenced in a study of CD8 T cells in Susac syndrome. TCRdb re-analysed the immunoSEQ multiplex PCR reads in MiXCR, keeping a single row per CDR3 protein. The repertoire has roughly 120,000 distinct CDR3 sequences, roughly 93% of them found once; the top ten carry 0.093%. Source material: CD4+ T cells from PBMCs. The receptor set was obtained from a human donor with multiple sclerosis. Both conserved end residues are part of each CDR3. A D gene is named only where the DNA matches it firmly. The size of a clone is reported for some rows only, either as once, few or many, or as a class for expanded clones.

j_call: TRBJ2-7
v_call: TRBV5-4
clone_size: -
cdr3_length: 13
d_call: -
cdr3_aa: CASSSRATYEQYF
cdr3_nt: TGTGCCAGCAGCTCCAGGGCTACCTACGAGCAGTACTTC

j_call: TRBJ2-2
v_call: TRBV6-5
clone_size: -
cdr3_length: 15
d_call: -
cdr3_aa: CASSYWQANTGELFF
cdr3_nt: TGTGCCAGCAGTTATTGGCAGGCGAACACCGGGGAGCTGTTTTTT

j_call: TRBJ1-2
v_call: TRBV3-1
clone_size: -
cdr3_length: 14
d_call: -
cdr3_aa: CASSPRGSYYGYTF
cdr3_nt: TGTGCCAGCAGCCCCCGGGGGAGTTACTATGGCTACACCTTC

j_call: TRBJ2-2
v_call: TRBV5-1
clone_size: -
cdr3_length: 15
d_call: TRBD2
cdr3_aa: CASSLTSENTGELFF
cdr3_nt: TGCGCCAGCAGCTTGACTAGCGAGAACACCGGGGAGCTGTTTTTT

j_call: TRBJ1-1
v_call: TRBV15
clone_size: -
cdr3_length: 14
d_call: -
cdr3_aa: CATSRDRTPREAFF
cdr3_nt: TGTGCCACCAGCAGAGATCGAACCCCCCGGGAGGCTTTCTTT

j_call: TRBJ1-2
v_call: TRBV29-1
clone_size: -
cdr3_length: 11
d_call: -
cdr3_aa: CSASPGRGYTF
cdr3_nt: TGCAGCGCCTCTCCAGGGCGTGGCTACACCTTC

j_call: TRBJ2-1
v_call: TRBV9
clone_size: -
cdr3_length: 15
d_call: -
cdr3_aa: CASSPRVGDLNEQFF
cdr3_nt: TGTGCCAGCAGCCCCCGGGTGGGGGACCTGAATGAGCAGTTCTTC

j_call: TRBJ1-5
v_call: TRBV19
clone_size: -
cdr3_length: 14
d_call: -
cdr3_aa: CASNGRASNQPQHF
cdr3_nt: TGTGCCAGTAATGGCAGGGCGAGCAATCAGCCCCAGCATTTT

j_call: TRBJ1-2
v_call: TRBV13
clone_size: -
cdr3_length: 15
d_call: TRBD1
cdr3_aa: CASSGWTGLNYGYTF
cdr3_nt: TGTGCCAGCAGCGGGTGGACAGGGCTAAACTATGGCTACACCTTC

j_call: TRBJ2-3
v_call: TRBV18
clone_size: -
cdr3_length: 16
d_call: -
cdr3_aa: CASSLRERWSTDTQYF
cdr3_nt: TGTGCCAGCTCACTGAGAGAGCGGTGGAGCACAGATACGCAGTATTTT

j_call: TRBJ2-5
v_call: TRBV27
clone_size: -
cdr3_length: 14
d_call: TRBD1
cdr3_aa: CASSGQGFQETQYF
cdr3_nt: TGTGCCAGCAGCGGACAGGGGTTCCAAGAGACCCAGTACTTC

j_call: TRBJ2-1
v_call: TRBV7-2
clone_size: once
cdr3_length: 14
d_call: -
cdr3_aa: CASKGFSPYNEQFF
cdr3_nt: TGTGCCAGCAAAGGGTTCAGCCCATACAATGAGCAGTTCTTC

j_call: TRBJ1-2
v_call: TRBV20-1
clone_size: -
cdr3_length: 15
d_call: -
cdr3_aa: CSARDLVSFNYGYTF
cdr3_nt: TGCAGTGCTAGAGATCTGGTCAGCTTTAACTATGGCTACACCTTC

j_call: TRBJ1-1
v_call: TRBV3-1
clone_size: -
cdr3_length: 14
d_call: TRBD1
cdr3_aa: CASSARTGNTEAFF
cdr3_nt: TGTGCCAGCAGCGCTCGGACAGGGAACACTGAAGCTTTCTTT

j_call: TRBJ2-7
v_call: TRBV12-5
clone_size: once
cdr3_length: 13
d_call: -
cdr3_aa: CASGLVLGSEQYF
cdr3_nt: TGTGCTAGTGGTTTGGTACTGGGGTCCGAGCAGTACTTC

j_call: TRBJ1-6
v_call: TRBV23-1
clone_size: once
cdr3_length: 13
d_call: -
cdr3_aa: CASSHGDEAPLHF
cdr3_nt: TGCGCCAGCAGTCACGGGGACGAAGCACCCCTCCACTTT

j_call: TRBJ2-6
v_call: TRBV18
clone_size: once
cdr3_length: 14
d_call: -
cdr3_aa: CASYRSSGANVLTF
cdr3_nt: TGTGCCAGCTACCGGAGCTCTGGGGCCAACGTCCTGACTTTC

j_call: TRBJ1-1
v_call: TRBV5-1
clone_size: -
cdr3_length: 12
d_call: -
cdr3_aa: CASSSQGPEAFF
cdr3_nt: TGCGCCAGCAGCTCGCAGGGTCCTGAAGCTTTCTTT

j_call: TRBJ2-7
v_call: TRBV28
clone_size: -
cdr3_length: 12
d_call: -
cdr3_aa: CASNVGDYEQYF
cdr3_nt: TGTGCCAGCAACGTAGGGGACTACGAGCAGTACTTC

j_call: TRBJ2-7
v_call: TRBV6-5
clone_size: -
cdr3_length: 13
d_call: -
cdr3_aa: CASTETRNYEQYF
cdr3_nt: TGTGCCAGCACGGAGACACGGAACTACGAGCAGTACTTC

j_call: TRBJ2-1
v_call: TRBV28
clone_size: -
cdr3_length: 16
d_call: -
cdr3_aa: CASSLLGGYLGNEQFF
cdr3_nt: TGTGCCAGCAGTTTATTGGGCGGATATCTGGGAAATGAGCAGTTCTTC

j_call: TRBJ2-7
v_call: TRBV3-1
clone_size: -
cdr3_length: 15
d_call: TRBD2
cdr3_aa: CASSQTSGGAYEQYF
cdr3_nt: TGTGCCAGCAGCCAGACTAGCGGGGGGGCCTACGAGCAGTACTTC

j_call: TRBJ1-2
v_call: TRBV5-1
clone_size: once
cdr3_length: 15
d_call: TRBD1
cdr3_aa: CASSANRGSNYGYTF
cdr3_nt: TGCGCCAGCAGCGCCAACAGGGGGTCTAACTATGGCTACACCTTC